The text below deals with one TCR beta chain. This record belongs to a study of blood T cell repertoires in COVID-19. Study overall: There were acute and convalescent COVID-19 samples, and they came from the United States, Italy and Spain. PBMCs, B-cell-depleted T cells, or T cells were the source of the cDNA or gDNA that made up the material.

In the original processing: Amplification of reference gene primers was used by the study to estimate nucleated cell counts. Profiling relied on immunoSEQ multiplex PCR, and the TCRdb table lists in-frame clones only, not all of them. The V and J calls and clone size are taken from that table; D and trimming were inferred from the DNA. The table has 130,000 to 150,000 clones, under 85% seen once; the top ten hold over 7.5%. V was pared by 3 bases and J by 2 bases, with 16 bases between. The CDR3 covers 15 residues. From germline, CDR1 is GTSNPN and CDR2 SVGIG (reference sequence). The specimen sequenced was peripheral blood. The chain couples TRBV30 to TRBJ1-2; D unresolved. The sequence derives from a woman older than 75 in a cohort sampled during active or convalescent COVID-19. CDR3 sequence reads: CAWRVISNLNYGYTF. The CDR3 DNA reads as TGTGCCTGGAGGGTTATTAGCAATCTGAACTATGGCTACACCTTC.